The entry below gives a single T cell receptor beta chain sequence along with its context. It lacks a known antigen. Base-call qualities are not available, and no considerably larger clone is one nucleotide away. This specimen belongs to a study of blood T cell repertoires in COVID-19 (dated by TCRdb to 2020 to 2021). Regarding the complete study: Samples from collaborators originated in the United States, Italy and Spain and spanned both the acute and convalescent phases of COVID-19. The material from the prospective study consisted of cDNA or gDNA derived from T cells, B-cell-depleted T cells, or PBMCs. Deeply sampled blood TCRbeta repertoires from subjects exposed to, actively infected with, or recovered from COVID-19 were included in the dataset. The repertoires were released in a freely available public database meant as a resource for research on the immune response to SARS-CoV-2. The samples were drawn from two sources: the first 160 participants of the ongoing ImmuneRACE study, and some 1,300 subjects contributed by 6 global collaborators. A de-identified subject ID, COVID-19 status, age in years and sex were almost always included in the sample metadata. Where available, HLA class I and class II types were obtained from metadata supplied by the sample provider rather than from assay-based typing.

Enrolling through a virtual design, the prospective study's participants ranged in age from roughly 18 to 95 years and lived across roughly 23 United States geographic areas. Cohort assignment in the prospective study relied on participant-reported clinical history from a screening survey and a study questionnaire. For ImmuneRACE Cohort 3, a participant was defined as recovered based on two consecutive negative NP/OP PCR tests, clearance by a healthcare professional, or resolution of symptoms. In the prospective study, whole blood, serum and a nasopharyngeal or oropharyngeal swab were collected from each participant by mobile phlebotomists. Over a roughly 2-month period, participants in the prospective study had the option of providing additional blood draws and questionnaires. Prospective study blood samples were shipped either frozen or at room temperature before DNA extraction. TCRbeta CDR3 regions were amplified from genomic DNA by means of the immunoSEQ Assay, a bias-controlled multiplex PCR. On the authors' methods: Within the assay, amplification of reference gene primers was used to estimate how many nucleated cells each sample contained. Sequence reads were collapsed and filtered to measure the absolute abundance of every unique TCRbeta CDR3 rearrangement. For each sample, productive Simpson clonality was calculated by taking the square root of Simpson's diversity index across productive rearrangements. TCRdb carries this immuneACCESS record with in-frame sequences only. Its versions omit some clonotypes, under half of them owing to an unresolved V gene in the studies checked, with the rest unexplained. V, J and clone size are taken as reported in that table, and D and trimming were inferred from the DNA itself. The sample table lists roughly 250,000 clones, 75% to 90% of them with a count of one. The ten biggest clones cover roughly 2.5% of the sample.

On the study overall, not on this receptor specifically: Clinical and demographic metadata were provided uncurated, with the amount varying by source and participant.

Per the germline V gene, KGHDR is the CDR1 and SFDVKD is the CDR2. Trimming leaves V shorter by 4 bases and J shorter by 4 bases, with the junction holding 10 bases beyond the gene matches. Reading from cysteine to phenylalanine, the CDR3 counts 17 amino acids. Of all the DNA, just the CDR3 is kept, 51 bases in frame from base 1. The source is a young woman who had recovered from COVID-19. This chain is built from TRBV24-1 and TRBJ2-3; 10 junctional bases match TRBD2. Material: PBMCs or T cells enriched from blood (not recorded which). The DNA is TGTGCCACCAGTGAAGCGGCGCCGGGACTAGCGCCAGATACGCAGTATTTT. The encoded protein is CATSEAAPGLAPDTQYF.